This T cell receptor (beta chain) was identified during a study of graft-versus-host responses after intestinal transplantation. This clone has only a few counts. Researchers sorted proliferating CFSE-low CD3+CD4+ and CD3+CD8+ responders once the reaction had finished. Method: immunoSEQ multiplex PCR; TCRdb's copy keeps in-frame clones and lacks some. The data hold some 25,000 clones, with about 39% observed a single time. Trimming removed 4 bases from V and 4 bases from J; junction bases left unmatched: 8. CDR1 is SGHTS, CDR2 YDEGEE, per germline. This CDR3 region has 15 residues. The sequence was obtained from a human patient who received an intestinal transplant. The specimen was alloreactive CD4+ T cells from a mixed lymphocyte reaction culture, collected before intestinal transplant. Subset indicated: CFSE-low proliferating T cells sorted from approximately six-day pre-transplant mixed lymphocyte reaction (GvH or HvG direction). The rearrangement uses TRBV5-8 and TRBJ2-7, with 10 bases identical to TRBD2. In nucleotides, the CDR3 is TGTGCCAGCAGCCGCGGTAGAGCGGGAGGGTACGAGCAGTACTTC. Protein sequence: CASSRGRAGGYEQYF.